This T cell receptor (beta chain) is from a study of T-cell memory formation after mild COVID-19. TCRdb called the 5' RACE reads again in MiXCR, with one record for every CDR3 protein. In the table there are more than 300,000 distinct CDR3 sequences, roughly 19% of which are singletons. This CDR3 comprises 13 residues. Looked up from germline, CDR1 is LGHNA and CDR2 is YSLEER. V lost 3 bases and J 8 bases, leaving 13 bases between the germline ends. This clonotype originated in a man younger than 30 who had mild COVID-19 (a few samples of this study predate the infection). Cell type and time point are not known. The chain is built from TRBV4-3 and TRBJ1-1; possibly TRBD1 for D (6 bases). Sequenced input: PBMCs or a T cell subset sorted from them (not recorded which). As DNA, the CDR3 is TGCGCCAGCAGCCAGTATTCACAGGGAGAAGCTTTCTTT. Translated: CASSQYSQGEAFF.